This TCR beta chain stems from a study of Ad26.COV2.S vaccination and SARS-CoV-2 variants. Overall study context: The study gave Ad26.COV2.S intramuscularly, once or twice 56 days apart.

Germline V lookup: CDR1 GTSNPN, CDR2 SVGIG (reference sequence). CDR3 size: 15 residues. Losses at the gene ends were 0 bases for V and 7 bases for J; bases not matched to a gene: 4. Some clones are missing from TCRdb's copy, which holds only in-frame ones; the method was immunoSEQ multiplex PCR. The table shows hundreds of thousands of clones, with roughly 90% occurring only once. Regarding treatment: some 20 received Ad26.COV2.S at low or high dose, single or two shots; about 5 received placebo; per-sample allocation not given. After the first vaccine or placebo injection, samples were drawn on day 63. An Ad26 vector expressing Wuhan-strain SARS-CoV-2 spike served as the vaccine.

The receptor was isolated from a person aged 18-65 years who received the Ad26.COV2.S COVID-19 vaccine or a placebo. The V gene is TRBV30, the J gene TRBJ2-4; TRBD2 matches at 12 bases. Sequences were derived from peripheral blood, sampled in a trial of Ad26.COV2.S vaccine versus placebo. CDR3 protein: CAWSVGLAGRNIQYF. The CDR3 coding sequence is TGTGCCTGGAGTGTTGGACTAGCGGGACGGAACATTCAGTACTTC.